Listed below are T cell receptor beta chains from one sample, sequenced in a study of OX40 agonist ivuxolimab in advanced cancers. Profiled with immunoSEQ multiplex PCR; TCRdb holds only in-frame clones, not every one. This sample has about 54,000 clones, with more than 85% found just once. Sample: CD4+ or CD8+ T cells sorted from blood, taken in a trial of the OX40 agonist ivuxolimab. Every receptor here comes from an adult with an advanced solid tumor such as melanoma, head and neck, liver or kidney cancer. Each CDR3 is given with its conserved first and last residue. A D gene is named only where the DNA matches it firmly. Not all rows give a size; the values are once, few, many and, for expanded clones, a class.

TRBJ1-1,TRBV21-1,.,.,TGTGCCAGCAGCAAAAGGGCGGTCCTGAACACTGAAGCTTTCTTT,CASSKRAVLNTEAFF
TRBJ2-1,TRBV28,.,TRBD2,TGTGCCAGCAGCCCGACTAGCGGGGGCCTATACAATGAGCAGTTCTTC,CASSPTSGGLYNEQFF
TRBJ1-2,TRBV28,once,.,TGTGCCAGCAGTTTATTTCACAGGACTAACTATGGCTACACCTTC,CASSLFHRTNYGYTF
TRBJ2-7,TRBV7-2,.,.,TGTGCCAGCAGCTTAGATAGCGATCGAGTCACCTACGAGCAGTACTTC,CASSLDSDRVTYEQYF
TRBJ2-1,TRBV6-5,.,.,TGTGCCAGCAGCATTAACTGGGTAGCAGAGTATGAGCAGTTCTTC,CASSINWVAEYEQFF
TRBJ1-1,TRBV11-2,.,TRBD1,TGTGCCAGCAGCTTAGGGGCCGGGACAGGGGGCGTTACGACTGAAGCTTTCTTT,CASSLGAGTGGVTTEAFF
TRBJ2-1,TRBV5-6,.,.,TGTGCCAGCAGCTTGGGTGGTCCGGGAGCCTACAATGAGCAGTTCTTC,CASSLGGPGAYNEQFF
TRBJ2-7,TRBV30,.,TRBD2,TGTGCCTGGAGTGTACTAGCGGGAGAGCAGTACTTC,CAWSVLAGEQYF
TRBJ2-3,TRBV25-1,.,TRBD2,TGTGCCAGCAGTCCGTACGGGACTAGCGGGTATAATACGCAGTATTTT,CASSPYGTSGYNTQYF
TRBJ2-5,TRBV28,.,.,TGTGCCAGCAGTCCAGGAGACTCACAAGAGACCCAGTACTTC,CASSPGDSQETQYF
TRBJ1-5,TRBV2,.,.,TGTGCCAGCAGTGAAGCGCGGCTCCCCGGGGGCAATCAGCCCCAGCATTTT,CASSEARLPGGNQPQHF
TRBJ2-4,TRBV2,.,TRBD2,TGTGCCAGCAGTGCTGGGACTAGCGGGAGGGCTCAGTACTTC,CASSAGTSGRAQYF
TRBJ1-5,TRBV6-1,.,TRBD1,TGTGCCACCAAACCGGGACAGGGTAGCAATCAGCCCCAGCATTTT,CATKPGQGSNQPQHF
TRBJ2-7,TRBV28,.,TRBD1,TGTGCCAGCAGTTCGGGACAGGCGTCCTACGAGCAGTACTTC,CASSSGQASYEQYF
TRBJ1-4,TRBV14,once,.,TGTGCCAGCAGCCTCAGGATTTACGAAAAACTGTTTTTT,CASSLRIYEKLFF
TRBJ2-3,TRBV5-5,.,.,TGTGCCAGCAGCCCCCTACTAGGACATAGCACAGATACGCAGTATTTT,CASSPLLGHSTDTQYF
TRBJ2-7,TRBV10-3,.,TRBD2,TGTGCCACGTCTAGCGGGAACTACGAGCAGTACTTC,CATSSGNYEQYF
TRBJ1-2,TRBV6-5,.,.,TGTGCCAGCAGACCGACAGGATTCGCTGGCTACACCTTC,CASRPTGFAGYTF
TRBJ2-5,TRBV7-2,.,TRBD2,TGTGCCAGCAGCGCCAGACTAGCTGAGACCCAGTACTTC,CASSARLAETQYF
TRBJ1-2,TRBV2,.,TRBD1,TGTGCCAGCAGCCTAATCGGGGGAGGACAGGGGGCCACTGGCTACACCTTC,CASSLIGGGQGATGYTF
TRBJ2-3,TRBV7-8,.,.,TGTGCCAGCAGCCCCCCTGCGGGCGATACGCAGTATTTT,CASSPPAGDTQYF
TRBJ2-3,TRBV5-1,.,TRBD1,TGCGCCAGCAGCTTGGACAGGGGGCCGCAGTATTTT,CASSLDRGPQYF
TRBJ1-1,TRBV7-3,.,.,TGTGCCAGCAGCTCCCAAGGACCGGCGAACACTGAAGCTTTCTTT,CASSSQGPANTEAFF
TRBJ1-2,TRBV7-3,few,.,TGTGCCAGCAGCCCCGCCGGACAGTCCGCAGGCTACACCTTC,CASSPAGQSAGYTF
TRBJ1-4,TRBV5-1,.,.,TGCGCCAGCAGCCCCGACCGTCCAGGGGCTGAAAAACTGTTTTTT,CASSPDRPGAEKLFF
TRBJ1-5,TRBV28,once,.,TGTGCCAGCAGTTTACCAGTAGGGGGTCAGCCCCAGCATTTT,CASSLPVGGQPQHF
TRBJ1-2,TRBV18,once,TRBD1,TGTGCCAGCTCTCCCTTCGACAGGGGGCGGACCTATGGCTACACCTTC,CASSPFDRGRTYGYTF
TRBJ2-5,TRBV6-1,.,.,TGTGCCAGTCGACCTAGCCTGGGGGCCCAGTACTTC,CASRPSLGAQYF
TRBJ2-4,TRBV15,.,.,TGTGCCACCAGCAGGTTGACAGGAGCGAATCCCAAAAACATTCAGTACTTC,CATSRLTGANPKNIQYF
TRBJ2-7,TRBV28,.,TRBD1,TGTGCCAGCAGCGCACCAAACCCGGGACAGGGCCACGAGCAGTACTTC,CASSAPNPGQGHEQYF
TRBJ2-7,TRBV5-6,once,.,TGTGCCAGCAGCTTAGAGGGGCCTACCTCCTACGAGCAGTACTTC,CASSLEGPTSYEQYF
TRBJ1-2,TRBV5-6,.,TRBD1,TGTGCCAGCAGGGAAACAGGGGGGAACTATGGCTACACCTTC,CASRETGGNYGYTF
TRBJ2-1,TRBV6-1,.,TRBD2,TGTGCCAGCAGTGCCACTAGCGGGAGGGCCGGAGAGCAGTTCTTC,CASSATSGRAGEQFF
TRBJ2-1,TRBV7-2,.,TRBD1,TGTGCCAGCAGCCCCCACAGGGGGCGAAATGAGCAGTTCTTC,CASSPHRGRNEQFF
TRBJ1-2,TRBV7-9,.,.,TGTGCCAGCAGCTTATGGCTTGTTTCAGGGTTAGATGGCTACACCTTC,CASSLWLVSGLDGYTF
TRBJ2-7,TRBV6-5,.,.,TGTGCCAGCAGTTACTCGATAGGGTACGAGCAGTACTTC,CASSYSIGYEQYF
TRBJ2-7,TRBV18,.,.,TGTGCCAGCTCACCAATCGACAGTATCTACGAGCAGTACTTC,CASSPIDSIYEQYF
TRBJ2-2,TRBV5-1,.,.,TGCGCCAGCAGCTTCTCAGGGAACACCGGGGAGCTGTTTTTT,CASSFSGNTGELFF
TRBJ1-5,TRBV28,.,.,TGTGCCAGCAGTTTATTCCTTGCGTTGCCCCAGCATTTT,CASSLFLALPQHF
TRBJ1-2,TRBV5-1,.,.,TGCGCCAGCAGCTTGGAAGCCAGCAACTATGGCTACACCTTC,CASSLEASNYGYTF
TRBJ1-5,TRBV4-1,.,.,TGCGCCAGCAGCCAGGGTGGGGACTTTAGCAATCAGCCCCAGCATTTT,CASSQGGDFSNQPQHF
TRBJ2-3,TRBV30,.,.,TGTGCCTGGAGTGTACGGGGCGATACGCAGTATTTT,CAWSVRGDTQYF
TRBJ2-5,TRBV2,.,.,TGTGCCAGCAGTCCCGCGATTGAGACCCAGTACTTC,CASSPAIETQYF
TRBJ1-1,TRBV30,few,.,TGTGCCTGGAGTCCCCGACGGGGAAGTGAAGCTTTCTTT,CAWSPRRGSEAFF
TRBJ1-5,TRBV10-3,.,.,TGTGCCATCAGTGAGGGGAGCGGCAATCAGCCCCAGCATTTT,CAISEGSGNQPQHF